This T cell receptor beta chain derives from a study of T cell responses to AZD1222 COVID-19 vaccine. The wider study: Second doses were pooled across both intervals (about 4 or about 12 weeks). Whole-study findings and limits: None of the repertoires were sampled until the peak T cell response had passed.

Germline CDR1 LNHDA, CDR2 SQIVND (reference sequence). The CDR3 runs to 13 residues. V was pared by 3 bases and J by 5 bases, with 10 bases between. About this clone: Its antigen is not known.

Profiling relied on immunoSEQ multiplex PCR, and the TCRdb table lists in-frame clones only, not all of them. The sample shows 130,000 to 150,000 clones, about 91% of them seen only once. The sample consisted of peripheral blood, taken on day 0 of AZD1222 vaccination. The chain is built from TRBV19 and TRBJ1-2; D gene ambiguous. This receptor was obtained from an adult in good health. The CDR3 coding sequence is TGTGCCAGTAGTATGGGATCCCTTTATGGCTACACCTTC. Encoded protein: CASSMGSLYGYTF.